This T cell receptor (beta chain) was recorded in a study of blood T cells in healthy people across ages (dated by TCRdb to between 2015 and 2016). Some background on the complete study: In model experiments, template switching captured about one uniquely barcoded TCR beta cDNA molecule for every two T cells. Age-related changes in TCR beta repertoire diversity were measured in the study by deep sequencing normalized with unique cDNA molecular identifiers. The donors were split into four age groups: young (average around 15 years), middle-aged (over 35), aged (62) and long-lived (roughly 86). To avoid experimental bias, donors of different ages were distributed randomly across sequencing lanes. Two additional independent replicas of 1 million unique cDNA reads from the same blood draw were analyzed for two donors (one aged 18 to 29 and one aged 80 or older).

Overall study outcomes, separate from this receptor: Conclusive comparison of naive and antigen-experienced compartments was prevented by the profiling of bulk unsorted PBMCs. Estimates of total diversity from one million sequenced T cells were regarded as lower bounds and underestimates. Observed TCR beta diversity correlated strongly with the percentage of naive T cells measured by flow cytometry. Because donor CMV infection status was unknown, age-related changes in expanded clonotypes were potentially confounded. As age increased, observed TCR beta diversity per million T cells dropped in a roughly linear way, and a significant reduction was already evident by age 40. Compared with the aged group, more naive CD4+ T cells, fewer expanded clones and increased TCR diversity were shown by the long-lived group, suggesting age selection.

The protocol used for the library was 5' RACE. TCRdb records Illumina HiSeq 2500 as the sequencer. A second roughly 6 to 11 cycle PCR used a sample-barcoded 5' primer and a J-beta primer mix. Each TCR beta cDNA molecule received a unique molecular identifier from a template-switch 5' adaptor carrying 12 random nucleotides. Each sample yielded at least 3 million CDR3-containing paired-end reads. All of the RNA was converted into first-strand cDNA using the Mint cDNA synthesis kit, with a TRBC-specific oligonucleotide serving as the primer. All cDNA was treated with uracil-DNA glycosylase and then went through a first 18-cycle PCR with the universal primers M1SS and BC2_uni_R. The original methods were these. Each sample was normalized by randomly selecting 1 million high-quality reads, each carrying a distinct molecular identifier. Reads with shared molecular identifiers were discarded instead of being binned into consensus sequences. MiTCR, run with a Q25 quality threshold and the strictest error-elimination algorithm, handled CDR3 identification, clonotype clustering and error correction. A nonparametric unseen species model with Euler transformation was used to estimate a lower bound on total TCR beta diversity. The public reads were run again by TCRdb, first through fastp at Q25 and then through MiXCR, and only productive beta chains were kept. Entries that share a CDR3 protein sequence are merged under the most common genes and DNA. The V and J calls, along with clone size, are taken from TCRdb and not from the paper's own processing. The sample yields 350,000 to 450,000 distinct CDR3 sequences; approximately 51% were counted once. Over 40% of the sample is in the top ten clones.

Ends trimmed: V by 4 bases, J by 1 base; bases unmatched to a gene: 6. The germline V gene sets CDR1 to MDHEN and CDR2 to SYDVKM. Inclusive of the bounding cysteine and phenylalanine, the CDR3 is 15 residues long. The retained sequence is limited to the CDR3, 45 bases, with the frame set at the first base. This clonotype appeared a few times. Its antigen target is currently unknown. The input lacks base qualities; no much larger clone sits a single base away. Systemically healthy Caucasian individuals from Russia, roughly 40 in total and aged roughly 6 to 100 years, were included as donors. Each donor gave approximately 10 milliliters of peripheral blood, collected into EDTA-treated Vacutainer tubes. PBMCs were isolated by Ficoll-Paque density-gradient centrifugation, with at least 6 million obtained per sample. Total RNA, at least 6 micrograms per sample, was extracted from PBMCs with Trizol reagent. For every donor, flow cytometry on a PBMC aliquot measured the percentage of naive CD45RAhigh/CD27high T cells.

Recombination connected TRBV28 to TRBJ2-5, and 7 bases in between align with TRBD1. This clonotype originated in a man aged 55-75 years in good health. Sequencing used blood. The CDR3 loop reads CASSYEGAVQETQYF. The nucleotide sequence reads TGTGCCAGCAGTTACGAGGGGGCCGTCCAAGAGACCCAGTACTTC.